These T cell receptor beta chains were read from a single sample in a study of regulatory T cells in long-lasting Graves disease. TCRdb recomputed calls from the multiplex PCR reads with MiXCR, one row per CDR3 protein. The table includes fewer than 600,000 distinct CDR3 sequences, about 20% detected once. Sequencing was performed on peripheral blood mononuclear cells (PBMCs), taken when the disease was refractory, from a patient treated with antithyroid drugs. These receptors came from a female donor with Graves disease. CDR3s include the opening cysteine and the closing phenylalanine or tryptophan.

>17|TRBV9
CASSGLIGGRRNYGYTF
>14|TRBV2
CASSELQANEKLFF
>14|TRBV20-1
CSATRRQGADTQYF
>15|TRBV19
CASNGGDRGRETRYF
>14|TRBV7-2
CASSLASSGGLGLF
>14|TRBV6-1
CASSGRRNFKGYTF
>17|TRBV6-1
CASLSNGFTGIDQPQHF
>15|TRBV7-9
CASSLTASGTGELFF
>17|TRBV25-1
CASSEGGGGQGRTEAFF
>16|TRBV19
CASSATGTPSGNTIYF
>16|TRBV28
CASSWGDFATVSPLHF
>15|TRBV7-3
CASRENYPSSYEQYF
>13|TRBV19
CASTPAATNGYTF
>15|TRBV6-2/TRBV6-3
CASSGLEYLLETQYF
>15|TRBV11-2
CASSFERVGEVGYTF
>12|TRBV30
CAWSGGGYGYTF
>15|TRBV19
CASSILGEPAYEQYF
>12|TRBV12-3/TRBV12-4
CASSSFNQPQHF
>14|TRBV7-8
CASSSDRGRQPQHF
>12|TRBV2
CASSRGNEKLFF
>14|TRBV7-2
CASSLGGLGTEAFF
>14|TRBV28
CASSVPQANYGYTF
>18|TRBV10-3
CAISDGRTNVATNEKLFF
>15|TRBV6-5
CASSYSMAGNEKLFF
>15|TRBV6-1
CASTSTGVNTGELFF
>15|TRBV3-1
CASSQDLGTNQPQHF
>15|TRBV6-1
CASSERGRANQPQHF
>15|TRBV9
CASSVVGTGFYEQYF
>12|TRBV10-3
CAISAEYYEQYF
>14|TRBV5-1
CASSLSQWAYEQYF
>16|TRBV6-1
CASSEVPGTGRGTQYF
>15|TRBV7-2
CASSFLGGNRYEQYF
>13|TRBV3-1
CASSAESNSPLHF
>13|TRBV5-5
CASSYTYTDTQYF
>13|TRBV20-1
CSARRGGETEAFF
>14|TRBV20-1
CSAGGTPTNEKLFF